These 3 T cell receptor beta chains were all obtained from the same sample, sequenced in a study of OX40 agonist ivuxolimab in advanced cancers. Sequenced by immunoSEQ multiplex PCR; TCRdb stores in-frame clones only, minus some. The sample records about 81,000 clones, about 80% being singletons. The source material was CD4+ or CD8+ T cells sorted from blood, sampled in a trial of the OX40 agonist ivuxolimab. These receptors originate from an adult with an advanced solid tumor such as melanoma, head and neck, liver or kidney cancer.

The rearrangement uses TRBV27 and TRBJ1-2, with no clear D. Trimming took off 4 bases at V and 4 bases at J, with 13 bases between the two ends. The length of the CDR3 is 14 residues. Germline V lookup: CDR1 MNHEY, CDR2 SMNVEV (reference sequence). DNA of the CDR3: TGTGCCAGCAGTTCCTCGCCAGTCGGCTATGGCTACACCTTC. It specifies CASSSSPVGYGYTF.

This chain connects TRBV19 to TRBJ2-3; no clear D gene. This CDR3 is 14 amino acids long. Germline V CDR1 and CDR2: LNHDA, SQIVND (reference sequence). With 10 bases removed from V and 8 bases from J, the gap between germline ends came to 22 bases. The CDR3 nucleotides read TGTGCCACCACTGGAGAAATCAGGTCCTCTACGCAGTATTTT. This translates into CATTGEIRSSTQYF.

This chain links TRBV15 with TRBJ2-1; D possibly corresponds to TRBD2 (5 bases). CDR3 size: 15 residues. Deletions cut 0 bases from V and 4 bases from J, with 10 bases between. Germline values: CDR1 LNHNV, CDR2 YYDKDF (reference sequence). CDR3 residues: CATSRDRADYNEQFF. The CDR3 DNA reads as TGTGCCACCAGCAGAGATCGAGCGGATTACAATGAGCAGTTCTTC.